There are a few counts of the clone carrying this T cell receptor beta chain. Time point of the sample: newly diagnosed GD, antithyroid drugs for less than 3 months. The TCR library was prepared using RNA isolated from PBMCs. The data are from a study of regulatory T cells in long-lasting Graves disease. iRepertoire HTBI primers and Arm-PCR of CDR3 regions built TCR beta libraries. TCRdb re-analysed the multiplex PCR reads in MiXCR, keeping a single row per CDR3 protein. Of 420,000 or so distinct CDR3 sequences in the sample, less than 20% are singletons; the top ten hold about 23%. V dropped 3 bases and J dropped 10; count of bases not matched to a gene: 3. This CDR3 spans 12 amino acids. Germline-derived CDR1 and CDR2 are MNHNS and SASEGT. These data also formed part of another study, on T cells in Graves' hyperthyroidism and ophthalmopathy. According to that study: A set of HTBI primers served as the primers for a first-round RT-PCR of the TCR CDR3.

V and J are TRBV6-1 and TRBJ2-4; TRBD1 matches 7 bases. This specimen was peripheral blood mononuclear cells (PBMCs), taken at new diagnosis, from a patient treated with antithyroid drugs. The sequence was collected from a woman younger than 30 with Graves disease. This CDR3 is CASSDYRGIQYF. The CDR3, as DNA: TGTGCCAGCAGTGATTACAGGGGTATTCAGTACTTC.